One sample yielded the 12 T cell receptor beta chains listed below, sequenced in a study of response to subunit inactivated influenza vaccine. TCRdb analysed the RT-PCR reads with MiXCR anew, one entry per CDR3 protein. The data show 300,000 to 350,000 distinct CDR3 sequences, just over 20% seen once. Here the sequenced sample was PBMCs from blood, taken about 20 months after vaccination. Receptors originate from a man between 50 and 69 years old who received an inactivated influenza vaccine.

This clonotype was recorded a few times. The V and J genes are TRBV15 and TRBJ2-3; D uncertain. The germline V gene has CDR1 LNHNV and CDR2 YYDKDF (reference sequence). This CDR3 comprises 15 residues. V dropped 0 bases and J dropped 3 bases, with 10 bases sitting between them. CDR3 nucleotide sequence: TGTGCCACCAGCAGAGATAAAAGGTTTACAGATACGCAGTATTTT. Encoded protein: CATSRDKRFTDTQYF.

This clonotype was counted a few times. The chain recombines TRBV6-4 with TRBJ1-1; D gene unclear. Germline-derived CDR1 and CDR2 are MRHNA and SNTAGT. CDR3 length: 14 residues. Trimming removed 4 bases from V and 6 bases from J, with 15 bases in between. The CDR3 DNA follows: TGTGCCAGCAGTGCTCTGGCGGGTGGCTCTGAAGCTTTCTTT. Amino acid sequence: CASSALAGGSEAFF.

A few counts support this clonotype. This chain links TRBV5-6 with TRBJ1-3; 8 positions match TRBD1. With V trimmed by 2 bases and J by 0 bases, 1 base remained unmatched. CDR3 length equals 15 residues. Germline values: CDR1 SGHDT, CDR2 YYEEEE. The CDR3 protein is CASSLTGGSGNTIYF. As DNA, the CDR3 is TGTGCCAGCAGCTTAACAGGGGGCTCTGGAAACACCATATATTTT.

This clonotype was found a few times. V is TRBV20-1 and J is TRBJ1-2; unclear D gene. V gave up 5 bases and J gave up 2 bases, with 12 bases separating them. Germline V lookup: CDR1 DFQATT, CDR2 SNEGSKA (reference sequence). This CDR3 has 13 residues. The CDR3 sequence: CSAQPQENYGYTF. CDR3 in DNA: TGCAGTGCTCAACCGCAGGAGAACTATGGCTACACCTTC.

In its sample, this clonotype was seen many times. V and J are TRBV3-1 and TRBJ1-1; tentative D call: TRBD1 (5 bases). Germline CDR1 LGHDT, CDR2 YNNKEL (reference sequence). The V end was cut by 4 bases, the J end by 0 bases, with 15 bases between. This CDR3 has 16 amino acids. The CDR3 nucleotides read TGTGCCAGCAGCCCTACCGGGACCCAAATGAACACTGAAGCTTTCTTT. Protein product: CASSPTGTQMNTEAFF.

The chain combines TRBV6-5 with TRBJ1-4, with a possible D match to TRBD1 (5 bases). The CDR3 contains 16 residues. Germline CDR1 reads MNHEY; CDR2 reads SVGAGI. Trimming took 2 bases from V and 7 from J, leaving 17 bases between them. The chain's CDR3 is CASSYTSWGSTEKLFF. The CDR3 region has the DNA TGTGCCAGCAGTTACACCTCGTGGGGGAGTACTGAAAAACTGTTTTTT.

The chain joins TRBV20-1 to TRBJ1-5; D unresolved. V lost 0 bases and J lost 4, with 13 bases in between. The CDR3 consists of 15 residues. The germline CDR1 and CDR2 sequences are DFQATT and SNEGSKA (reference sequence). CDR3 in amino acids: CSARDGGLANQPQHF. CDR3 nucleotides: TGCAGTGCTAGAGATGGCGGGCTCGCGAATCAGCCCCAGCATTTT.

This clonotype was found many times. This sequence joins TRBV7-9 and TRBJ1-1, with D hard to call. V was shortened by 6 bases and J by 1 base, with 12 bases between the two germline ends. In germline, CDR1 is SEHNR, CDR2 FQNEAQ (reference sequence). The length of the CDR3 is 14 residues. CDR3 amino acids: CASRYSGGNTEAFF. DNA for the CDR3: TGTGCCAGCAGGTATTCCGGCGGGAACACTGAAGCTTTCTTT.

The chain uses TRBV20-1 and TRBJ1-1, with TRBD1 matching over 8 bases. This CDR3 region has 14 residues. Germline trimming cut 1 base from V and 0 bases from J; bases unmatched to any gene: 1. Germline V gene data show CDR1 as DFQATT and CDR2 as SNEGSKA (reference sequence). CDR3 nucleotides: TGCAGTGCTAGAGGGACAGGGTTGAACACTGAAGCTTTCTTT. The encoded protein is CSARGTGLNTEAFF.

This clonotype was counted only a few times. The V and J genes are TRBV4-1 and TRBJ1-3, with 8 nucleotides matching TRBD1. Trimming cost V 4 bases and J 2 bases; bases outside gene matches: 22. Germline V lookup: CDR1 MGHRA, CDR2 YSYEKL. The CDR3 sequence is 21 residues long. The CDR3 nucleotides read TGCGCCAGCAGCCCTCAAGGTGGCAGGGGGCTCCCTTTTGAAACTGGAAACACCATATATTTT. This codes for CASSPQGGRGLPFETGNTIYF.

In this sample, this clonotype turned up a few times. The J gene is TRBJ2-5, the V gene TRBV5-1; no definite D call. The CDR3 covers 15 residues. Germline V CDR1 and CDR2: SGHRS, YFSETQ. V was pared by 0 bases and J by 1 base, with 10 bases between. The CDR3 region is CASSLVAGLQETQYF. CDR3 DNA sequence: TGCGCCAGCAGCTTGGTAGCAGGCCTCCAAGAGACCCAGTACTTC.

This clonotype was counted only a few times. The V and J genes are TRBV6-5 and TRBJ1-1; tentative D call: TRBD1 (5 bases). V was clipped by 4 bases and J by 1 base, with 19 bases between them. The CDR3 runs to 17 residues. CDR1 and CDR2 from the germline V gene are MNHEY and SVGAGI. The CDR3 protein is CASSSTPGGRANTEAFF. CDR3 DNA: TGTGCCAGCAGTTCCACCCCCGGGGGACGGGCGAACACTGAAGCTTTCTTT.